This entry concerns a single TCR beta chain. Deletions cut 8 bases from V and 0 bases from J, with 7 bases between. CDR3 length: 12 residues. The germline V gene encodes CDR1 MNHEY and CDR2 SVGAGI. This record belongs to a study of blood T cell repertoires in COVID-19. Study details: T cells, B-cell-depleted T cells, or PBMCs provided the cDNA or gDNA that served as material.

Per the original data handling: Estimates of nucleated cell counts were drawn from the amplification of reference gene primers. The method was immunoSEQ multiplex PCR; TCRdb's version includes in-frame clones alone and lacks a portion of them. V and J calls and clone size are given by that table; D and trimming were obtained from the DNA. The sample contains about 120,000 clones, approximately 87% of which appear only once. Sequenced: peripheral blood. This clonotype originated in a man aged 25-45 years with acute or convalescent COVID-19. This chain joins TRBV6-5 and TRBJ1-1, with D maybe TRBD1 (5 bases). The CDR3 is CASSGLNTEAFF. The CDR3, as DNA: TGTGCCAGCTCAGGGCTGAACACTGAAGCTTTCTTT.